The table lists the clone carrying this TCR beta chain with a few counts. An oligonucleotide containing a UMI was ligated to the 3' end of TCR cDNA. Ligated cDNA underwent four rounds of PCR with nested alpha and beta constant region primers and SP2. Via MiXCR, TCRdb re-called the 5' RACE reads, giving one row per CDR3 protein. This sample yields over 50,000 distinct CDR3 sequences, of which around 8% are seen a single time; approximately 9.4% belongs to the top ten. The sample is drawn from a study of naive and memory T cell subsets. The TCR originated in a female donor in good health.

This CDR3 is CSAVLNSGNTIYF. In DNA form, the CDR3 reads TGCAGCGCCGTTTTAAACTCTGGAAACACCATATATTTT. The chain employs TRBV29-1 and TRBJ1-3, with D uncertain. The CDR3 spans 13 residues. V dropped 7 bases and J dropped 0 bases, with 10 bases sitting between them. From germline, CDR1 is SQVTM and CDR2 ANQGSEA. Supplemented by reference TRBV29-1 and TRBJ1-3, the full variable domain reads SAVISQKPSRDICQRGTSLTIQCQVDSQVTMMFWYRQQPGQSLTLIATANQGSEATYESGFVIDKFPISRPNLTFSTLTVSNMSPEDSSIYLCSAVLNSGNTIYFGEGSWLTVV.